The source of this T cell receptor (beta chain) is a study of beta chain features in type 1 diabetes. Overall study context: Healthy donors and patients had similar age, gender and cell yields.

Study findings and constraints: The cDNA sequencing approach could over-represent high-TCR-expressing cells.

To note about this clone: The target antigen is unknown.

Reverse transcribing all isolated RNA meant expressed TCRB transcripts were sequenced. Naive, central memory and regulatory T cell samples came to a mean of about 3.9 million reads. The protocol was immunoSEQ multiplex PCR, while the TCRdb copy is restricted to in-frame clones and leaves out a portion. The data show about 470,000 clones, with over 25% seen just once and about 0.06% held by the top ten. The CDR3 covers 13 residues. Germline V gene lookup returns CDR1 ENHRY and CDR2 SYGVKD. V was shortened by 3 bases and J by 8 bases, with 13 bases between the two germline ends. This sequence joins TRBV10-3 and TRBJ1-2; a weak D match, TRBD1 (5 bases). Input material: naive CD4+ T cells from blood. The receptor's source is a man younger than 30 in good health. The DNA for the CDR3 is TGTGCCATCAGTGACTTAGATGGGGACGGCTACACCTTC. Translated, it gives CAISDLDGDGYTF.